The T cell receptor beta chain described here comes from a study of PD-1 blockade in classical Hodgkin lymphoma. Relapse was seen in all patients after autologous stem cell transplantation, and brentuximab vedotin exposure was variable. Here immunoSEQ multiplex PCR was the method, and the copy in TCRdb shows in-frame clones only, minus some. The sample lists about 37,000 clones, around 80% occurring once. General study results and limits: The study reported lower baseline TCR diversity in newly diagnosed patients than in healthy donors. It was among complete responders that baseline diversity resembled that of newly diagnosed patients. There was a significant rise in CD4+ TCR diversity by C4D1, with no such rise for CD8+.

CDR3 length: 13 amino acids. Germline V CDR1 and CDR2: MNHNY, SVGAGI (reference sequence). Trimming cost V 5 bases and J 8 bases, with 13 bases left between them. Comment on this clone: Its antigen remains unidentified.

This chain joins TRBV6-6 and TRBJ2-1; D is possibly TRBD2 (7 bases). The sample here was peripheral blood mononuclear cells (PBMCs), taken before the second cycle of nivolumab. The TCR sequence derives from a human donor with classical Hodgkin lymphoma. The CDR3 DNA reads TGTGCCAGCAGTCTCGGGGGGCAGGATGAGCAGTTCTTC. Translation: CASSLGGQDEQFF.